The 6 T cell receptor beta chains below come from one sample, sequenced in a study of T cells in Graves' hyperthyroidism and ophthalmopathy (dated by TCRdb to about 2019). Preparation of the library involved multiplex PCR. The sequencer was an Illumina HiSeq 2000. Amplification of TCR beta CDR3 regions was carried out from RNA transcripts. A first-round RT-PCR of the TCR CDR3 used the HTBI primer set with the Qiagen OneStep RT-PCR kit. TCRdb reran the public reads through fastp at Q25 and MiXCR, keeping productive beta chains. Rows merge per CDR3 protein into single entries with the most common DNA and genes. This sample gives roughly 750,000 distinct CDR3 sequences in total; about a sixth of them show up just once. The top ten constitute approximately 8% of the sample. The sequenced material came from blood. Receptors were obtained from a man aged 18 to 30 with Graves' hyperthyroidism.

This clonotype was seen more than once but under ten times. The chain carries TRBV9 and TRBJ2-1; 8 bases agree with TRBD2. Germline V lookup: CDR1 SGDLS, CDR2 YYNGEE. The CDR3 extends over 15 amino acids. The V and J ends lost 5 bases and 2 bases, in that order; junction bases with no gene match: 6. The CDR3 bases are TGTGCCAGCAGTGATAGCGGGATTGCCTACAATGAGCAGTTCTTC. It is translated as CASSDSGIAYNEQFF. Full variable domain (outside the CDR3, taken from reference TRBV9 and TRBJ2-1): DSGVTQTPKHLITATGQRVTLRCSPRSGDLSVYWYQQSLDQGLQFLIQYYNGEERAKGNILERFSAQQFPDLHSELNLSSLELGDSALYFCASSDSGIAYNEQFFGPGTRLTVL.

The V gene is TRBV5-1, the J gene TRBJ2-3, with D uncertain. V gave up 3 bases and J gave up 3 bases, with 17 bases separating them. The germline V gene encodes CDR1 SGHRS and CDR2 YFSETQ. The CDR3 sequence is 16 residues long. Here the CDR3 DNA reads TGCGCCAGCAGCTCCCGTTTGACGTTTAGAACAGATACGCAGTATTTT. Residues: CASSSRLTFRTDTQYF.

The CDR3 loop reads CASSHWDRGLQGELFF. The CDR3 coding sequence is TGTGCCAGCAGCCACTGGGACAGGGGCCTTCAGGGGGAGCTGTTTTTT. The V and J genes are TRBV6-2 or TRBV6-3 and TRBJ2-2, with 10 bases aligning to TRBD1. This CDR3 contains 16 residues. CDR1 is MNHEY and CDR2 is SVGEGT in the germline V gene. With V trimmed by 6 bases and J by 8 bases, 12 bases remained unmatched.

The chain is built from TRBV5-1 and TRBJ2-3, with D perhaps TRBD2 (6 bases). The CDR3 has 14 residues. Between the trimmed V and J ends, which lost 1 base and 4 bases, there was a span of 10 bases. Per germline, CDR1 SGHRS and CDR2 YFSETQ. CDR3 amino acids: CASSLRPGADTQYF. The CDR3 DNA is TGCGCCAGCAGCTTGAGACCGGGGGCAGATACGCAGTATTTT.

This clonotype was detected only once. V gene TRBV6-1 combines with J gene TRBJ2-3, with TRBD2 identical over 14 bases. Looked up from germline, CDR1 is MNHNS and CDR2 is SASEGT. V was pared by 6 bases and J by 3 bases, with 14 bases of the junction left unmatched. This CDR3 spans 19 amino acids. The CDR3 here is CASRLLRLAGGDGTDTQYF. CDR3 DNA: TGTGCCAGCAGGCTTCTGAGACTAGCGGGAGGGGATGGAACAGATACGCAGTATTTT.

Ten or more counts support this clonotype. Written as DNA, the CDR3 is TGTGCCAGCAGTGATTCTAGTAAGGCAGGCTATAATGAGCAGTTCTTC. This gives the protein CASSDSSKAGYNEQFF. The chain combines TRBV6-1 with TRBJ2-1, with D hard to call. CDR1 is MNHNS and CDR2 is SASEGT in the germline V gene. There are 16 residues in the CDR3. The V and J ends lost 3 bases and 7 bases respectively, with 19 bases between them.